This TCR beta chain was recorded in a study of blood T cells in healthy people across ages. PCR was performed a second time for 7 to 11 cycles using a sample-barcoded 5' primer and a J-beta primer mix. Using its own MiXCR run on the 5' RACE reads, TCRdb lists one record per CDR3 protein. The sample records 780,000 or so distinct CDR3 sequences, around three fifths being singletons. V lost 5 bases and J lost 3, with 19 bases in between. Germline V CDR1 and CDR2: MNHEY, SVGAGI. This CDR3 spans 16 amino acids. The source of this sequence is a man in his forties or fifties in good health. Material for sequencing was blood. The genes are TRBV6-5 and TRBJ2-5; D remains ambiguous. CDR3 loop: CASSNPPIAGEETQYF. The CDR3 DNA reads as TGTGCCAGCAGTAACCCTCCCATTGCAGGAGAAGAGACCCAGTACTTC.